This T cell receptor (beta chain) was retrieved from a study of T cells in Graves' hyperthyroidism and ophthalmopathy. Study findings and constraints: In simple terms, a model built on 13 V-J features told ophthalmopathy apart from stable hyperthyroidism.

RNA transcripts served as the template for amplifying TCR beta CDR3 regions. A first-round RT-PCR of the TCR CDR3 used the HTBI primer set. One entry per CDR3 protein, called by TCRdb with MiXCR from the multiplex PCR reads. The sample has 370,000 or so distinct CDR3 sequences, about 13% seen once. The CDR3 is 15 residues long. Germline CDR1 is MNHEY and CDR2 is SVGAGI. Unmatched junction bases numbered 6, after V lost 4 bases and J lost 5 bases. The hyperthyroidism patients had all been newly diagnosed, and their disease duration was under 2 months. Their ages ranged from 18 to 65 years. With respect to this clonotype: Its target is not known.

The chain is built from TRBV6-5 and TRBJ2-1, with TRBD2 identical over 9 bases. Material for sequencing was blood. The clonotype comes from a man aged 30 to 39 with Graves' hyperthyroidism that later progressed to Graves' ophthalmopathy. The CDR3 is CASSSLAGGNNEQFF. CDR3 in DNA: TGTGCCAGCAGTTCGTTGGCGGGGGGGAACAATGAGCAGTTCTTC.